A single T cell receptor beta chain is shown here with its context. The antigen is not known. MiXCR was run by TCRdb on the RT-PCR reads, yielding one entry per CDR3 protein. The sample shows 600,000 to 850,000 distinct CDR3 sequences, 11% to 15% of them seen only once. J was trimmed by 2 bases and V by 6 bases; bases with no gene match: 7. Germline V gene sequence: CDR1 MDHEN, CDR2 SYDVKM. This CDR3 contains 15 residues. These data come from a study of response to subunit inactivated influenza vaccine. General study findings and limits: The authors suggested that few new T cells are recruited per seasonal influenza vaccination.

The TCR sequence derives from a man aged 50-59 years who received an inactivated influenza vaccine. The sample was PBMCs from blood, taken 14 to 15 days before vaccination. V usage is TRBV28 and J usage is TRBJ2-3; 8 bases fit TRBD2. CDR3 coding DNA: TGTGCCAGCAGACGAGCGGGAGCGCACACAGATACGCAGTATTTT. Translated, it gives CASRRAGAHTDTQYF.